These 16 T cell receptor beta chains share one sample of origin, sequenced in a study of regulatory T cells in long-lasting Graves disease. The TCR beta library used iRepertoire HTBI primers with Arm-PCR amplification of CDR3. TCRdb recomputed calls from the multiplex PCR reads with MiXCR, one row per CDR3 protein. The sample shows about 210,000 distinct CDR3 sequences, 15% to 20% of them seen only once. Time point defined: newly diagnosed GD, antithyroid drugs for less than 3 months. Construction of the TCR library relied on RNA isolated from PBMCs. These data were also reused for a study on T cells in Graves' hyperthyroidism and ophthalmopathy.

The sample was peripheral blood mononuclear cells (PBMCs), taken at new diagnosis, from a patient treated with antithyroid drugs. Receptors were obtained from a woman aged 30 to 39 with Graves disease.

This clonotype was detected many times. J is TRBJ1-5 and V is TRBV28; D uncertain. V was clipped by 3 bases and J by 6 bases, with 9 bases between them. The CDR3 contains 13 residues. The germline CDR1 and CDR2 sequences are MDHEN and SYDVKM. CDR3 sequence reads: CASSLTQSQPQHF. The CDR3 DNA reads TGTGCCAGCAGTTTGACCCAATCTCAGCCCCAGCATTTT.

The V call is TRBV28, the J call TRBJ2-7; D call uncertain. Trimming shortened V by 4 bases and J by 5 bases, and 15 bases separated the two germline ends. Germline V gene lookup returns CDR1 MDHEN and CDR2 SYDVKM. This CDR3 has 14 residues. The CDR3 reads CASSSRVDQNEQYF. In DNA form, the CDR3 reads TGTGCCAGCAGTTCTAGGGTGGATCAAAACGAGCAGTACTTC. Variable domain in full (rest from reference TRBV28 and TRBJ2-7): DVKVTQSSRYLVKRTGEKVFLECVQDMDHENMFWYRQDPGLGLRLIYFSYDVKMKEKGDIPEGYSVSREKKERFSLILESASTNQTSMYLCASSSRVDQNEQYFGPGTRLTVT.

This clonotype has a count of ten or more. J is TRBJ1-6 and V is TRBV2; 7 bases agree with TRBD1. Germline CDR1 is SNHLY and CDR2 is FYNNEI. The CDR3 contains 15 residues. Losses at the gene ends were 8 bases for V and 7 bases for J; bases not matched to a gene: 11. The CDR3 loop reads CASREMIRGNSPLHF. As DNA, the CDR3 is TGTGCCAGCCGAGAGATGATCAGGGGGAATTCACCCCTCCACTTT.

The V and J genes are TRBV30 and TRBJ2-2; D is possibly TRBD1 (5 bases). V dropped 8 bases and J dropped 6 bases, with 22 bases sitting between them. Germline assignment: CDR1 GTSNPN and CDR2 SVGIG (reference sequence). The CDR3 length is 15 residues. This CDR3 is CAAAQGMGRSGELFF. Written as DNA, the CDR3 is TGTGCCGCCGCTCAGGGTATGGGAAGATCCGGGGAGCTGTTTTTT. Using reference TRBV30 and TRBJ2-2 for the parts outside the CDR3, the full variable domain is SQTIHQWPATLVQPVGSPLSLECTVEGTSNPNLYWYRQAAGRGLQLLFYSVGIGQISSEVPQNLSASRPQDRQFILSSKKLLLSDSGFYLCAAAQGMGRSGELFFGEGSRLTVL.

This clonotype was detected many times. The chain combines TRBV14 with TRBJ2-1, with D possibly TRBD2 on 6 matching bases. Trimming took off 3 bases at V and 9 bases at J, with 12 bases between the two ends. The CDR3 sequence is 13 residues long. Germline CDR1 SGHDN, CDR2 FVKESK. CDR3 amino acids: CASSQGSGGEQFF. CDR3 sequence (DNA): TGTGCCAGCAGCCAGGGTAGCGGAGGTGAGCAGTTCTTC.

This clonotype was counted between two and nine times. J is TRBJ2-4 and V is TRBV19, with 8 bases identical to TRBD1. CDR3 length equals 15 residues. Unmatched junction bases numbered 10, after V lost 4 bases and J lost 8 bases. The germline gives CDR1 LNHDA, CDR2 SQIVND (reference sequence). CDR3 sequence (DNA): TGTGCCAGTAGTACAACCGGACAGGGTCGCGACATTCAGTACTTC. Encoded protein: CASSTTGQGRDIQYF. The whole variable domain, remainder taken from reference TRBV19 and TRBJ2-4, is DGGITQSPKYLFRKEGQNVTLSCEQNLNHDAMYWYRQDPGQGLRLIYYSQIVNDFQKGDIAEGYSVSREKKESFPLTVTSAQKNPTAFYLCASSTTGQGRDIQYFGAGTRLSVL.

In nucleotides, the CDR3 is TGTGCCAGCAGTTTAAGGACTAGCGGGTGGGAGACCCAGTACTTC. It encodes CASSLRTSGWETQYF. The chain links TRBV27 to TRBJ2-5; 11 nucleotides agree with TRBD2. V was clipped by 2 bases and J by 5 bases; unmatched bases: 4. The germline V gene encodes CDR1 MNHEY and CDR2 SMNVEV (reference sequence). This CDR3 has 15 residues.

This chain joins TRBV11-2 and TRBJ2-7; 8 bases map to TRBD1. The CDR3 loop spans 14 amino acids. J was trimmed by 3 bases and V by 6 bases; bases with no gene match: 7. Germline V gives CDR1 SGHAT, CDR2 FQNNGV. The CDR3 bases are TGTGCCAGCAGGCTCGGACAGGGTCACTACGAGCAGTACTTC. It translates to CASRLGQGHYEQYF.

This clonotype has more than one count but fewer than ten. The chain couples TRBV9 to TRBJ1-1, with TRBD1 matching over 9 bases. With V trimmed by 0 bases and J by 10 bases, 4 bases remained unmatched. Per germline, CDR1 SGDLS and CDR2 YYNGEE. The CDR3 has 13 residues. CDR3 residues: CASSVGTDRGAFF. The CDR3 coding sequence is TGTGCCAGCAGCGTAGGGACGGACAGGGGAGCTTTCTTT.

This clonotype was counted ten times or more. This chain joins TRBV7-9 and TRBJ1-2; D call uncertain. The CDR3 contains 15 residues. Per the germline V gene, CDR1 is SEHNR and CDR2 is FQNEAQ (reference sequence). Deletions cut 2 bases from V and 1 base from J, with 11 bases between. CDR3 loop: CASSLRGHGNYGYTF. DNA for the CDR3: TGTGCCAGCAGCTTACGAGGGCACGGTAACTATGGCTACACCTTC.

This clonotype was found many times. This chain links TRBV19 with TRBJ2-3; 10 bases map to TRBD2. Germline CDR1 reads LNHDA; CDR2 reads SQIVND (reference sequence). The CDR3 spans 17 residues. V was pared by 3 bases and J by 1 base, with 7 bases of the junction left unmatched. The CDR3 loop is CASSMDLAGDGTDTQYF. CDR3 sequence (DNA): TGTGCCAGTAGTATGGATCTAGCGGGAGATGGCACAGATACGCAGTATTTT. Full variable domain (outside the CDR3, taken from reference TRBV19 and TRBJ2-3): DGGITQSPKYLFRKEGQNVTLSCEQNLNHDAMYWYRQDPGQGLRLIYYSQIVNDFQKGDIAEGYSVSREKKESFPLTVTSAQKNPTAFYLCASSMDLAGDGTDTQYFGPGTRLTVL.

The table lists this clonotype with many counts. The genes are TRBV2 and TRBJ1-2; TRBD1 matches 8 bases. The V and J ends lost 2 bases and 7 bases, in that order; junction bases with no gene match: 24. CDR3 size: 20 residues. Per the germline V gene, CDR1 is SNHLY and CDR2 is FYNNEI. CDR3 coding DNA: TGTGCCAGCAGTGAAACCGCCGAACCGACGGGACAGGCCCCCAGTCGTGGCTACACCTTC. It is translated as CASSETAEPTGQAPSRGYTF.

On this clonotype itself: This is likely an artifact of a read error, given a far larger clone one base away. This chain links TRBV27 with TRBJ2-3, with no clear D. The CDR3 runs 15 residues. V was trimmed by 3 bases and J by 0 bases, leaving 10 bases between them. Germline CDR1 is MNHEY and CDR2 is SMNVEV (reference sequence). The CDR3 nucleotides read TGTGCCAGCAGTTTTACGAGCAGGAGCACAGATACGCAGTATTTT. This codes for CASSFTSRSTDTQYF.

About this clonotype: A much larger clone lies a single base off, so this may be a read error. The V call is TRBV7-9, the J call TRBJ1-1, with D perhaps matching TRBD1 (5 bases). V lost 5 bases and J lost 11, with 18 bases in between. This CDR3 is 13 amino acids long. Germline V gene sequence: CDR1 SEHNR, CDR2 FQNEAQ (reference sequence). The CDR3 spells CASSRGDGLLAFF. DNA for the CDR3: TGTGCCAGCAGCCGTGGGGACGGTTTATTGGCTTTCTTT.

This clonotype was detected ten times or more. This sequence joins TRBV20-1 and TRBJ2-7; 8 bases match TRBD1. V shed 0 bases, J shed 5 bases, and the junction held 6 bases outside the gene matches. CDR3 size: 14 residues. CDR1 is DFQATT and CDR2 is SNEGSKA in the germline V gene (reference sequence). The CDR3 protein is CSARDRDRLNEQYF. The CDR3 bases are TGCAGTGCTAGAGATCGGGACAGGCTCAACGAGCAGTACTTC.

This clonotype was detected ten times or more. The chain carries TRBV10-3 and TRBJ1-1; D is uncertain. The germline V and J ends were trimmed by 3 bases and 0 bases, with 14 bases remaining between them. Germline V gene data show CDR1 as ENHRY and CDR2 as SYGVKD. The CDR3 length is 16 residues. The CDR3 DNA sequence: TGTGCCATCAGTGACCCTAGAGGTGGCATGAACACTGAAGCTTTCTTT. Amino acids: CAISDPRGGMNTEAFF.